This T cell receptor (beta chain) was recovered during a study of esophageal squamous cell carcinoma under preoperative chemotherapy (dated by TCRdb to the late 2010s). In terms of the full investigation: Both tumor-infiltrating lymphocytes and peripheral blood T cells had their TCR repertoires profiled in the study. The study assessed how paclitaxel-nedaplatin chemotherapy affected T-cell receptor repertoires in patients with esophageal squamous cell carcinoma. A few patients with primary esophageal squamous cell carcinoma were included in the cohort. Repertoires from samples collected before paclitaxel-nedaplatin therapy were compared with repertoires from samples collected after the therapy.

The library was produced with PCR. The instrument given in TCRdb is HiSeq X Ten. High-throughput sequencing was used to characterize the TCR repertoires. In-frame beta chains were kept once TCRdb had trimmed the public reads at Q25 with fastp and called clones with MiXCR. Rows are combined by CDR3 protein, so each entry shows the most common genes and DNA. The sample data list about 18,000 distinct CDR3 sequences, and about 45% of these were observed just once. The ten top clones hold under 35% of the sample. CDR3 length: 15 amino acids, cysteine to phenylalanine. Only the CDR3 region is kept as DNA, spanning 45 bases read in frame from base 1. Taken from the germline V gene (reference sequence), the CDR1 and CDR2 loops are LNHNV and YYDKDF. V loses 2 bases of germline sequence and J loses 2 bases, and the interval between the two ends is 12 bases. Turning to this clonotype: It has no known antigen specificity. Qualities for individual bases were not recorded, and no much larger clone is one base off.

The time point label of this sample denotes: after preoperative PTX-NDP chemotherapy. Patients received paclitaxel-nedaplatin as preoperative chemotherapy before surgery. Broader findings and caveats from the paper: After chemotherapy, TCR diversity rose significantly in peripheral T cells, but this increase was not seen in tumor-infiltrating lymphocytes. The cohort was small, with only 5 or 6 patients with esophageal squamous cell carcinoma analyzed. Clonotype frequencies shifted immediately and substantially under paclitaxel-nedaplatin therapy, and abundant clones were more likely to contract than to amplify. Tumor-infiltrating lymphocytes after treatment appeared to come partly from peripheral T cells migrating into the tumor, rather than solely from local clonal changes.

The sample was taken from a patient given preoperative chemotherapy. Recombination joined TRBV15 with TRBJ2-5; a tentative D call is TRBD1 (6 bases match). The TCR was taken from a human donor with esophageal squamous cell carcinoma. The donor label of this sample is uncertain. The base sequence is TGTGCCACCAGCAGATCCAGGACAGAACAAGAGACCCAGTACTTC. The encoded protein is CATSRSRTEQETQYF. The full variable domain, completed from the reference TRBV15 and TRBJ2-5 proteins outside the CDR3, reads DAMVIQNPRYQVTQFGKPVTLSCSQTLNHNVMYWYQQKSSQAPKLLFHYYDKDFNNEADTPDNFQSRRPNTSFCFLDIRSPGLGDTAMYLCATSRSRTEQETQYFGPGTRLLVL.